Below are 9 T cell receptor beta chains sequenced from a single sample in a study of regulatory T cells in long-lasting Graves disease. Described time point: persistent/refractory GD, antithyroid drugs over 5 years with positive TRAb. From RNA extracted from PBMCs, the TCR library was made. For TCR beta, libraries came from iRepertoire HTBI primers and Arm-PCR of CDR3 regions. Via MiXCR, TCRdb re-called the multiplex PCR reads, giving one row per CDR3 protein. The sample has approximately 400,000 distinct CDR3 sequences; under 25% are singletons. This specimen consisted of peripheral blood mononuclear cells (PBMCs), obtained when the disease was refractory, from a patient treated with antithyroid drugs. The receptors were sampled from a female donor with Graves disease.

The rearrangement uses TRBV12-3 or TRBV12-4 and TRBJ2-3; 9 bases fit TRBD2. Trimming at V came to 6 bases and at J to 7 bases, leaving 8 bases not matched to a gene. This CDR3 has 14 amino acids. CDR3 bases: TGTGCCAGCAGCCTAGCGGGATTCCAAAATACGCAGTATTTT. Translating it yields CASSLAGFQNTQYF.

This clonotype occurred a few times. The chain has TRBV7-9 and TRBJ2-7; a weak D match, TRBD1 (5 bases). CDR3 length: 14 amino acids. CDR1 and CDR2 from the germline V gene are SEHNR and FQNEAQ (reference sequence). Trimming stripped 1 base from V and 3 bases from J, with 10 bases between. The CDR3 DNA reads TGTGCCAGCAGCTTAGGGACAAATTTCTACGAGCAGTACTTC. This encodes CASSLGTNFYEQYF. Filled out from reference TRBV7-9 and TRBJ2-7, the complete variable domain reads DTGVSQNPRHKITKRGQNVTFRCDPISEHNRLYWYRQTLGQGPEFLTYFQNEAQLEKSRLLSDRFSAERPKGSFSTLEIQRTEQGDSAMYLCASSLGTNFYEQYFGPGTRLTVT.

This clonotype occurred many times. This chain connects TRBV7-2 to TRBJ2-7, with D tentatively TRBD2 (6 bases). The germline V gene encodes CDR1 SGHTA and CDR2 FQGNSA. V dropped 6 bases and J dropped 3 bases, with 18 bases sitting between them. The CDR3 sequence is 15 residues long. Here the CDR3 reads CASSRTGLLNYEQYF. The CDR3 coding sequence is TGTGCCAGCAGTCGCACGGGACTCCTGAACTACGAGCAGTACTTC.

In this sample, this clonotype turned up a few times. V and J are TRBV30 and TRBJ2-7; 11 bases match TRBD2. Trimming took 3 bases from V and 3 from J; bases not matched to a gene: 4. This CDR3 is 14 amino acids long. Germline V lookup: CDR1 GTSNPN, CDR2 SVGIG (reference sequence). CDR3 nucleotides: TGTGCCTGGAGGGGACTAGCGGAGAACTACGAGCAGTACTTC. Its translation is CAWRGLAENYEQYF.

This clonotype was counted many times. V usage is TRBV10-3 and J usage is TRBJ2-7; D ambiguous. The germline V and J ends were trimmed by 11 bases and 0 bases, with 11 bases remaining between them. The CDR3 has 12 residues. Germline assignment: CDR1 ENHRY and CDR2 SYGVKD. Written as DNA, the CDR3 is TGTGCCGCCCGGGCAGCCTCCTACGAGCAGTACTTC. Its protein is CAARAASYEQYF.

The CDR3 nucleotides are TGCGCCAGCAGCCAAGAGGCAGCGAACACTGAAGCTTTCTTT. Residues: CASSQEAANTEAFF. This chain links TRBV4-3 with TRBJ1-1; unclear D gene. Germline assignment: CDR1 LGHNA and CDR2 YSLEER. CDR3 length equals 14 residues. Between the trimmed V and J ends, which lost 0 bases and 1 base, there was a span of 6 bases.

The chain joins TRBV20-1 to TRBJ2-5; maybe TRBD2 (5 bases). The CDR3 spans 13 residues. Germline CDR1 DFQATT, CDR2 SNEGSKA (reference sequence). The V end lost 4 bases, the J end lost 4 bases, and 13 bases lay between the germline ends. CDR3 bases: TGCAGTGCTACCTCCGGGGAAAGAGAGACCCAGTACTTC. This sequence encodes CSATSGERETQYF.

The chain uses TRBV19 and TRBJ1-2; 8 positions match TRBD1. The V and J ends lost 7 bases and 2 bases, in that order; junction bases with no gene match: 3. Germline CDR1 reads LNHDA; CDR2 reads SQIVND (reference sequence). The CDR3 has 13 residues. The DNA of the CDR3 is TGTGCCAGTAACGGACAGGGAAACTATGGCTACACCTTC. This encodes CASNGQGNYGYTF.

This clonotype was seen a handful of times. This CDR3 is CATSNRGLAGELFF. The CDR3 DNA follows: TGTGCCACTTCCAACAGGGGGCTGGCCGGGGAGCTGTTTTTT. The chain has TRBV6-1 and TRBJ2-2; 9 bases fit TRBD1. Germline V CDR1 and CDR2: MNHNS, SASEGT. Trimming took 10 bases from V and 6 from J; bases not matched to a gene: 9. The length of the CDR3 is 14 residues.